This T cell receptor (beta chain) was recorded in a study of T cells in Graves' hyperthyroidism and ophthalmopathy. This CDR3 is 13 amino acids long. The V segment lost 0 bases and the J segment 8 bases; nucleotides outside the gene matches: 0. Germline values: CDR1 SGHRS, CDR2 YFSETQ. Stability of Graves' hyperthyroidism was defined as absent ophthalmopathy progression within 18 months. Patients aged 18 to 65 with hyperthyroidism were newly diagnosed, with duration under 2 months. Isolation of PBMCs was performed on about 10 ml fresh peripheral blood. Notes on the study in general: Among clonotypes expanded in thyroid above 0.001, most were also found in blood.

The CDR3 regions of TCR beta were amplified from RNA transcripts. A first-round RT-PCR of the TCR CDR3 used the HTBI primer set. MiXCR was run by TCRdb on the multiplex PCR reads, yielding one entry per CDR3 protein. The sample lists about 350,000 distinct CDR3 sequences; approximately 13% were seen once. This clonotype was seen at least ten times. What it recognizes is unknown. Input material: blood. This chain uses TRBV5-1 with TRBJ2-4; 9 nucleotides line up with TRBD1. The clonotype was recovered from a woman aged 25 to 39 with Graves' hyperthyroidism. The CDR3 here is CASSLGQGDIQYF. The CDR3, as DNA: TGCGCCAGCAGCTTGGGACAGGGGGACATTCAGTACTTC.